This entry features one T cell receptor beta chain sequence. This sample was included in a study of blood T cells in healthy people across ages. A sample-barcoded 5' primer and a J-beta primer mix were used in a second PCR of roughly 7 to 11 cycles. One entry per CDR3 protein results from TCRdb running MiXCR on the 5' RACE reads. The sample holds about 800,000 distinct CDR3 sequences, less than 60% seen once. Germline CDR1 reads SGDLS; CDR2 reads YYNGEE. The CDR3 runs to 13 residues. The V end was cut by 0 bases, the J end by 5 bases, with 8 bases between. The sequenced sample was blood. The sequence was collected from a man older than 75 in good health. This sequence joins TRBV9 and TRBJ2-5, with a tentative D call TRBD1 (5 bases). The DNA of the CDR3 is TGTGCCAGCAGCGTAGCAGGGATGGAGACCCAGTACTTC. It translates to CASSVAGMETQYF.